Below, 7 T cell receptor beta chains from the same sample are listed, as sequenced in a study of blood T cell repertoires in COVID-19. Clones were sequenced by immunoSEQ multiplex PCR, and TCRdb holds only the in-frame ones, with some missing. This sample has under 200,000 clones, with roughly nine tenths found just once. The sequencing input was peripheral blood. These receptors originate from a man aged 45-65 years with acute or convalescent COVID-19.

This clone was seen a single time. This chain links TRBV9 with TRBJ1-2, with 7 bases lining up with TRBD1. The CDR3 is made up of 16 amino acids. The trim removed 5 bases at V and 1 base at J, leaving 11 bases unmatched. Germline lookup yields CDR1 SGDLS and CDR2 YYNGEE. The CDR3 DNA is TGTGCCAGCAGAGGGGGACAGTCCCCTTTTAACTATGGCTACACCTTC. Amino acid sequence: CASRGGQSPFNYGYTF. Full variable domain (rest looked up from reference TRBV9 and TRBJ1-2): DSGVTQTPKHLITATGQRVTLRCSPRSGDLSVYWYQQSLDQGLQFLIQYYNGEERAKGNILERFSAQQFPDLHSELNLSSLELGDSALYFCASRGGQSPFNYGYTFGSGTRLTVV.

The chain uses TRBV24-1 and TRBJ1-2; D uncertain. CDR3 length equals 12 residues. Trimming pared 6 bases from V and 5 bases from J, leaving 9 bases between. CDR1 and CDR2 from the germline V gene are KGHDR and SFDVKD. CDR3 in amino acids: CATSYSGYGYTF. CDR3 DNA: TGTGCCACCAGTTACTCGGGATATGGCTACACCTTC.

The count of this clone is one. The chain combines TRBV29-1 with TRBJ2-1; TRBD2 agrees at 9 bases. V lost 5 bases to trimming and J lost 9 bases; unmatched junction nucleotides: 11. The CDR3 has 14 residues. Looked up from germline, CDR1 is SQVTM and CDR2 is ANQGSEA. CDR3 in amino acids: CSVSASGISSEQFF. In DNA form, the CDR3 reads TGCAGCGTTAGTGCTAGCGGGATAAGTAGTGAGCAGTTCTTC.

The DNA for the CDR3 is TGTGCCAGCAGTGAACCCGGGACTAGCACAGATACGCAGTATTTT. It encodes CASSEPGTSTDTQYF. The chain joins TRBV6-1 to TRBJ2-3; perhaps TRBD2 as D (6 bases). V was trimmed by 2 bases and J by 0 bases, leaving 9 bases between them. The CDR3 extends over 15 amino acids. Germline V CDR1 and CDR2: MNHNS, SASEGT.

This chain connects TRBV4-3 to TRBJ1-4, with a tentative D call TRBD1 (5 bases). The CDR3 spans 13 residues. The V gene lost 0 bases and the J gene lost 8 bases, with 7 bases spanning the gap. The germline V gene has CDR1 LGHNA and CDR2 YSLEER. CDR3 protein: CASSQDRGEKLFF. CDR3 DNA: TGCGCCAGCAGCCAAGACCGGGGGGAAAAACTGTTTTTT.

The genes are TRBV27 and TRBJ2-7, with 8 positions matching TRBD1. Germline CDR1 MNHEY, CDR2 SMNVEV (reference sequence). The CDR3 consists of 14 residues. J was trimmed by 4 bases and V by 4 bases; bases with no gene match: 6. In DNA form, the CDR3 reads TGTGCCAGCAGTTCAAGGACAGGGTTTTACGAGCAGTACTTC. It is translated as CASSSRTGFYEQYF.

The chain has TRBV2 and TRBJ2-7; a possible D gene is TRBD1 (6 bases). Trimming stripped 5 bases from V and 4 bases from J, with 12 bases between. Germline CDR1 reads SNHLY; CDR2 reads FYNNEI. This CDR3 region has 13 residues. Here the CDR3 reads CASSKQGWYEQYV. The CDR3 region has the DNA TGTGCCAGCAGTAAACAGGGTTGGTACGAGCAGTACGTC.